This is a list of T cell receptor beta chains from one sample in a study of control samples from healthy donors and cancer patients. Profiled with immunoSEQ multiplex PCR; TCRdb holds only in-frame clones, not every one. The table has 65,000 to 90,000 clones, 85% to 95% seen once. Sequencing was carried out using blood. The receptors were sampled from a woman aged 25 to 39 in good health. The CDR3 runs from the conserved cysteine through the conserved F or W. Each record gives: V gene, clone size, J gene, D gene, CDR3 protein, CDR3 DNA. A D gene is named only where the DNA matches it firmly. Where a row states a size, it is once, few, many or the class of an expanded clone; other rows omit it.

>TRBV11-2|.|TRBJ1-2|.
CASSFNLFRGYTF
TGTGCCAGCAGCTTTAACCTCTTCCGTGGCTACACCTTC
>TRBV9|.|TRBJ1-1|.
CASSVEGSRTEAFF
TGTGCCAGCAGCGTAGAGGGTAGTAGGACTGAAGCTTTCTTT
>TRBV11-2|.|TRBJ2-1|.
CASSLASFGNEQFF
TGTGCCAGCAGCTTAGCGTCTTTCGGAAATGAGCAGTTCTTC
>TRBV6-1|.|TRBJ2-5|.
CASSERRGADSQETQYF
TGTGCCAGCAGTGAACGGCGCGGCGCCGATTCCCAAGAGACCCAGTACTTC
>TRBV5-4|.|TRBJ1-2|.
CASSTLRSNYGYTF
TGTGCCAGCAGCACCCTCAGGTCTAACTATGGCTACACCTTC
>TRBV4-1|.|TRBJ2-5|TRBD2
CASSQDGLEQETQYF
TGCGCCAGCAGCCAAGATGGACTAGAGCAAGAGACCCAGTACTTC
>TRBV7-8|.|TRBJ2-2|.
CASSLGAPNTGELFF
TGTGCCAGCAGCTTGGGGGCCCCGAACACCGGGGAGCTGTTTTTT
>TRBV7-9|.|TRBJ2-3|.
CASSSVQGSTDTQYF
TGTGCCAGCAGCTCCGTTCAGGGGAGCACAGATACGCAGTATTTT
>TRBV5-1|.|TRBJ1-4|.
CASSDPQGLGEKLFF
TGCGCCAGCAGCGATCCACAGGGACTTGGCGAAAAACTGTTTTTT
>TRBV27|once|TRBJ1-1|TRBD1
CASSLGGGLGTEAFF
TGTGCCAGCAGTTTGGGAGGGGGCTTAGGTACTGAAGCTTTCTTT
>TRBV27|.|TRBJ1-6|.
CASSQDGLNSPLHF
TGTGCCAGCAGTCAGGACGGGCTGAATTCACCCCTCCACTTT
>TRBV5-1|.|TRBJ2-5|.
CASSWGPGDEETQYF
TGCGCCAGCAGCTGGGGGCCAGGGGATGAGGAGACCCAGTACTTC
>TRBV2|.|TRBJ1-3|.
CASSEVWGSSGNTIYF
TGTGCCAGCAGTGAAGTGTGGGGGAGCTCTGGAAACACCATATATTTT
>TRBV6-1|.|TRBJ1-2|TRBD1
CASSDQPGTGDHYGYTF
TGTGCCAGCAGTGACCAACCGGGGACAGGTGACCACTATGGCTACACCTTC
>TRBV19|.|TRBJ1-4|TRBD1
CASSMRDRRNEKLFF
TGTGCCAGTAGTATGAGGGACAGGCGAAATGAAAAACTGTTTTTT
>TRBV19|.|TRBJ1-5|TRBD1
CASSSPGQGSNQPQHF
TGTGCCAGTAGTTCGCCGGGACAGGGATCGAATCAGCCCCAGCATTTT
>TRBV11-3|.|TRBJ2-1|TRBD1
CASSPRDSNNNEQFF
TGTGCCAGCAGCCCCCGGGACAGTAATAACAATGAGCAGTTCTTC
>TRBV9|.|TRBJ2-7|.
CASSVAPGQTYEQYF
TGTGCCAGCAGCGTAGCCCCGGGACAAACCTACGAGCAGTACTTC
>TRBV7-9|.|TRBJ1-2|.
CASSLAGGVNYGYTF
TGTGCCAGCAGCTTAGCTGGAGGGGTGAACTATGGCTACACCTTC
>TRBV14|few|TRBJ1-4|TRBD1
CASSRIQGFGLFF
TGTGCCAGCAGCCGCATACAGGGGTTCGGACTGTTTTTT
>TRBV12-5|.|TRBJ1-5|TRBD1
CASGSGQGAVQPQHF
TGTGCTAGTGGTTCGGGACAGGGGGCAGTTCAGCCCCAGCATTTT
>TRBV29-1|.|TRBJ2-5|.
CSVGEAQKETQYF
TGCAGCGTTGGGGAAGCTCAGAAAGAGACCCAGTACTTC
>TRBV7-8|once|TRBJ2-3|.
CASSPRFLWADTQYF
TGTGCCAGCAGCCCTCGGTTCCTTTGGGCAGATACGCAGTATTTT
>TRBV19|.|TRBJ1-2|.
CASSILFLSLSGTNYGYTF
TGTGCCAGTAGTATCCTTTTTCTTTCGTTGTCAGGGACTAACTATGGCTACACCTTC
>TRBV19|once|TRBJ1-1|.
CASSSPGRNTEAFF
TGTGCCAGTAGTAGCCCGGGCCGGAACACTGAAGCTTTCTTT
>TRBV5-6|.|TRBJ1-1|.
CASSGTMNTEAFF
TGTGCCAGCAGTGGCACCATGAACACTGAAGCTTTCTTT
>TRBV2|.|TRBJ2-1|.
CASSVWQGIIYNEQFF
TGTGCCAGCAGTGTGTGGCAGGGAATTATCTACAATGAGCAGTTCTTC
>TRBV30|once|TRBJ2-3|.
CAWSDRDDTQYF
TGTGCCTGGAGTGACCGTGACGATACGCAGTATTTT
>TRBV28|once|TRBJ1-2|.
CATSAPARGGYTF
TGTGCCACCAGTGCCCCCGCGCGGGGTGGCTACACCTTC
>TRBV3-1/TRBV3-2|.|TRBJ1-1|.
CASSLRAVNTEAFF
TGTGCCAGCAGCCTGCGGGCTGTGAACACTGAAGCTTTCTTT
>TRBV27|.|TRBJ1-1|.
CASRFGSRGRTEAFF
TGTGCCAGCAGATTTGGATCCCGGGGAAGAACTGAAGCTTTCTTT
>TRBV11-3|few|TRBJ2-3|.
CASSLGKVGFTDTQYF
TGTGCCAGCAGCTTAGGGAAGGTGGGATTCACAGATACGCAGTATTTT
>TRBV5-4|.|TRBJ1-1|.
CASSSDTEAFF
TGTGCCAGCAGCTCGGACACTGAAGCTTTCTTT
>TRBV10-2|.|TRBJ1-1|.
CATVQGMNTEAFF
TGCGCCACGGTACAGGGTATGAACACTGAAGCTTTCTTT
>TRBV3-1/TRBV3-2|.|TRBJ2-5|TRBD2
CASSQDHRTSGGETQYF
TGTGCCAGCAGCCAAGATCATAGGACTAGCGGGGGGGAGACCCAGTACTTC
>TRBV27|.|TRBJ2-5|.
CASSSRETQYF
TGTGCCAGCAGCTCAAGGGAGACCCAGTACTTC
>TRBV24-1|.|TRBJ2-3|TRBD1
CATSEGQGSDTQYF
TGTGCCACGTCTGAGGGACAGGGCTCAGATACGCAGTATTTT
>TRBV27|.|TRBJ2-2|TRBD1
CASATRQGAFAGELFF
TGTGCCAGCGCAACACGACAGGGGGCATTCGCCGGGGAGCTGTTTTTT
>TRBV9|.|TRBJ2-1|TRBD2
CASSEVAGTNEQFF
TGTGCCAGCAGCGAGGTAGCGGGGACGAATGAGCAGTTCTTC
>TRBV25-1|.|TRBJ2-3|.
CASSRQDTDTQYF
TGTGCCAGCAGCCGACAGGACACAGATACGCAGTATTTT
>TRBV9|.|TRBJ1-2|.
CASSASYSGNYGYTF
TGTGCCAGCAGCGCAAGTTACAGCGGTAATTATGGCTACACCTTC
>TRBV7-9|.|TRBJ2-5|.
CASSLAHYGTQYF
TGTGCCAGCAGCTTAGCCCACTACGGGACCCAGTACTTC
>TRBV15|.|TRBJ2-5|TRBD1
CATSRDYPPTGQETQYF
TGTGCCACCAGCAGAGATTATCCCCCGACAGGGCAAGAGACCCAGTACTTC
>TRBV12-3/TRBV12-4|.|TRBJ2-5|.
CASRPDRQETQYF
TGTGCCAGCAGGCCGGATCGTCAAGAGACCCAGTACTTC
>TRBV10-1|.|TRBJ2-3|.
CASSALLGREGADTQYF
TGCGCCAGCAGTGCCCTCCTGGGACGGGAAGGCGCAGATACGCAGTATTTT
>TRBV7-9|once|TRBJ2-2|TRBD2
CAWSGGADGELFF
TGTGCGTGGAGCGGGGGGGCAGACGGGGAGCTGTTTTTT
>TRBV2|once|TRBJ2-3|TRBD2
CASSALAGGPYTQYF
TGTGCCAGCAGTGCCTTAGCGGGGGGGCCTTATACGCAGTATTTT
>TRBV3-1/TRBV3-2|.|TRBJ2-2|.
CASSQAGLELFF
TGTGCCAGCAGCCAAGCCGGTTTGGAGCTGTTTTTT
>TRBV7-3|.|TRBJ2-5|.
CASSRQGGETQYF
TGTGCCAGCAGCCGACAGGGAGGAGAGACCCAGTACTTC
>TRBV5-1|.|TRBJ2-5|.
CASRAATGAGETQYF
TGCGCCAGCAGGGCAGCCACGGGGGCAGGTGAGACCCAGTACTTC
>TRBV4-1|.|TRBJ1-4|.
CASSQDYLSNEKLFF
TGTGCCAGCAGCCAAGATTATCTCAGTAATGAAAAACTGTTTTTT
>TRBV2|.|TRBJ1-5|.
CASRGDPQYSNQPQHF
TGTGCCAGCAGGGGAGACCCACAATATAGCAATCAGCCCCAGCATTTT
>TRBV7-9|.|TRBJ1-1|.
CASSPKGQPNTEAFF
TGTGCCAGCAGTCCCAAGGGACAACCGAACACTGAAGCTTTCTTT
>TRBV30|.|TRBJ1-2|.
CAWSVRGSQNYGYTF
TGTGCCTGGAGTGTACGGGGCAGCCAGAACTATGGCTACACCTTC
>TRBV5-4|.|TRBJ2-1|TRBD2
CASSPGTSGGLSYNEQFF
TGTGCCAGCAGCCCCGGGACTAGCGGGGGGTTATCCTACAATGAGCAGTTCTTC
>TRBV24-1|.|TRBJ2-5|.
CATRGLQGEETQYF
TGTGCCACCAGAGGATTACAGGGAGAAGAGACCCAGTACTTC
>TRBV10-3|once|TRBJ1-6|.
CAIQAVSSYNSPLHF
TGTGCCATCCAGGCGGTGAGCTCCTATAATTCACCCCTCCACTTT
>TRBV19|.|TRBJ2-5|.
CATRQAGETQYF
TGTGCCACAAGACAGGCGGGAGAGACCCAGTACTTC